Presented here are 5 T cell receptor beta chains from one specimen sequenced in a study of response to subunit inactivated influenza vaccine. Each CDR3 protein is one row after TCRdb ran MiXCR on the RT-PCR reads. In the table there are around 520,000 distinct CDR3 sequences, 25% of which are singletons. Specimen: CD4+ T cells sorted from PBMCs, collected roughly 5 days after vaccination. The receptors derive from a man aged 50 or older who received an inactivated influenza vaccine.

The V and J genes are TRBV20-1 and TRBJ2-7; a possible D gene is TRBD2 (7 bases). The germline CDR1 and CDR2 sequences are DFQATT and SNEGSKA (reference sequence). This CDR3 spans 15 amino acids. Trimming removed 2 bases from V and 0 bases from J, with 14 bases in between. The CDR3 sequence: CSARTYGGLSYEQYF. In DNA, the CDR3 is TGCAGTGCTAGAACGTACGGGGGGCTCTCCTACGAGCAGTACTTC.

This clonotype occurred many times. The genes are TRBV29-1 and TRBJ2-7, with TRBD2 identical over 7 bases. Germline V gives CDR1 SQVTM, CDR2 ANQGSEA. The J segment lost 5 bases and the V segment lost 4 bases, leaving 5 bases of the junction unmatched. The CDR3 runs 12 residues. CDR3 residues: CSVGAGDDEQYF. Here the CDR3 DNA reads TGCAGCGTTGGGGCGGGAGACGACGAGCAGTACTTC.

Only a few counts were recorded for this clonotype. The CDR3 protein is CASSRQLAGGRYNEQFF. The CDR3 DNA follows: TGTGCCAGCAGCAGACAGCTAGCGGGAGGGAGGTACAATGAGCAGTTCTTC. The J gene is TRBJ2-1, the V gene TRBV7-9, with 12 positions matching TRBD2. The CDR3 is 17 amino acids. Germline CDR1 SEHNR, CDR2 FQNEAQ (reference sequence). Trimming cost V 5 bases and J 4 bases; bases outside gene matches: 9.

This clonotype was seen only a few times. The V call is TRBV4-1, the J call TRBJ2-1, with 7 positions matching TRBD1. J was trimmed by 6 bases and V by 2 bases; bases with no gene match: 13. Germline CDR1 is MGHRA and CDR2 is YSYEKL. CDR3 length: 17 residues. CDR3 protein: CASSQKSVNTGVNEQFF. Here the CDR3 DNA reads TGCGCCAGCAGCCAAAAATCGGTCAACACAGGGGTCAATGAGCAGTTCTTC.

The CDR3 loop reads CASSYEVLAGGSYEQYF. The CDR3 region has the DNA TGTGCCAGCAGTTACGAGGTGCTAGCGGGAGGGTCCTACGAGCAGTACTTC. The rearrangement uses TRBV6-2 or TRBV6-3 and TRBJ2-7; 12 positions match TRBD2. Germline V gene data show CDR1 as MNHEY and CDR2 as SVGEGT. Germline trimming cut 2 bases from V and 1 base from J; bases unmatched to any gene: 6. This CDR3 is 17 amino acids long.